These 16 T cell receptor beta chains originate from one sample sequenced in a study of T cells in Graves' hyperthyroidism and ophthalmopathy (dated by TCRdb to about 2019). Library method: multiplex PCR. The sample was run on an Illumina HiSeq 2000. TCR beta CDR3 regions were amplified from RNA transcripts. A first-round RT-PCR of the TCR CDR3 used the HTBI primer set with the Qiagen OneStep RT-PCR kit. TCRdb reprocessed the public reads (quality trimming at Q25 with fastp, clone calling with MiXCR) and kept in-frame beta chains. Under each unique CDR3 protein, matching rows form one entry showing the most common genes and DNA. In all, the sample holds 340,000 or so distinct CDR3 sequences, and over 20% of those were seen once. Under 55% of the sample lies in the top ten. Sequencing used blood. Receptor source: a woman aged 45 to 65 with Graves' hyperthyroidism.

This clonotype was detected a few times. The chain carries TRBV27 and TRBJ2-3, with D unresolved. The CDR3 consists of 15 residues. The germline V gene has CDR1 MNHEY and CDR2 SMNVEV (reference sequence). Trimming pared 3 bases from V and 1 base from J, leaving 11 bases between. As DNA, the CDR3 is TGTGCCAGCAGTTTCAACCCCCGGGGCACAGATACGCAGTATTTT. It codes for CASSFNPRGTDTQYF.

This clonotype has ten or more counts. This chain connects TRBV7-8 to TRBJ1-1; D is uncertain. The V gene lost 3 bases and the J gene lost 0 bases, with 8 bases spanning the gap. Germline V lookup: CDR1 SGHVS, CDR2 FQNEAQ. This CDR3 comprises 14 residues. The CDR3 protein is CASSFSPMNTEAFF. DNA of the CDR3: TGTGCCAGCAGCTTTTCCCCTATGAACACTGAAGCTTTCTTT.

This clonotype was seen repeatedly, ten times or more. This chain links TRBV29-1 with TRBJ1-5, with a tentative D call TRBD1 (6 bases). V was clipped by 6 bases and J by 3 bases, with 18 bases between them. The CDR3 runs 15 residues. Germline loops: CDR1 SQVTM, CDR2 ANQGSEA. The CDR3 DNA reads as TGCAGCGTCCCCACCCGGGACACCAACAATCAGCCCCAGCATTTT. The encoded protein is CSVPTRDTNNQPQHF.

The rearrangement joins TRBV10-3 to TRBJ2-7; TRBD2 agrees at 7 bases. The germline CDR1 and CDR2 sequences are ENHRY and SYGVKD. Trimming removed 0 bases from V and 2 bases from J; junction bases left unmatched: 4. The CDR3 consists of 15 residues. CDR3 loop: CAISESPSGTYEQYF. CDR3 nucleotides: TGTGCCATCAGTGAGTCTCCTAGCGGAACCTACGAGCAGTACTTC.

This clonotype was observed a few times. The V call is TRBV10-3, the J call TRBJ1-5; the D is unclear. The ends were cut back, 11 bases at V and 5 bases at J, with 16 bases in the middle. The CDR3 consists of 13 residues. CDR1 and CDR2 from the germline V gene are ENHRY and SYGVKD. Here the CDR3 DNA reads TGTGCCTCACGCCCGGACGGTTATCAGCCCCAGCATTTT. Amino acid sequence: CASRPDGYQPQHF.

In this sample, this clonotype turned up many times. This rearrangement joins TRBV6-1 to TRBJ2-7, with 7 bases identical to TRBD1. V was pared by 5 bases and J by 4 bases, with 14 bases of the junction left unmatched. The CDR3 runs 16 residues. Germline V gives CDR1 MNHNS, CDR2 SASEGT. The CDR3 DNA sequence: TGTGCCAGCAGTACCACCATACGACAGGGAACTTACGAGCAGTACTTC. This encodes CASSTTIRQGTYEQYF.

This clonotype was seen many times. The chain joins TRBV2 to TRBJ2-7; 12 bases align to TRBD1. Trimming cost V 7 bases and J 7 bases; bases outside gene matches: 8. The germline V gene has CDR1 SNHLY and CDR2 FYNNEI. The CDR3 sequence is 14 residues long. This CDR3 is CASTTGQGAREQYF. As DNA, the CDR3 is TGTGCCAGCACTACGGGACAGGGGGCGAGGGAGCAGTACTTC.

The chain is built from TRBV20-1 and TRBJ2-7; TRBD2 is a possible D gene (5 bases). This CDR3 has 12 residues. From germline, CDR1 is DFQATT and CDR2 SNEGSKA (reference sequence). The V gene lost 5 bases and the J gene lost 7 bases, with 15 bases spanning the gap. The CDR3 DNA follows: TGCAGTGCTCCCCGCACGACGGGGGAGCAGTACTTC. Its translation: CSAPRTTGEQYF.

This clonotype came up a few times. The chain recombines TRBV10-3 with TRBJ2-5; D remains ambiguous. From germline, CDR1 is ENHRY and CDR2 SYGVKD. Trimming removed 2 bases from V and 13 bases from J, with 11 bases in between. The CDR3 extends over 11 amino acids. CDR3 sequence reads: CAISEGRIPYF. Written as DNA, the CDR3 is TGTGCCATCAGTGAGGGGCGAATTCCGTACTTC.

The rearrangement links TRBV2 to TRBJ1-5; D unclear. Germline CDR1 and CDR2: SNHLY and FYNNEI. Between the trimmed V and J ends, which lost 6 bases and 4 bases, there was a span of 16 bases. The CDR3 totals 15 residues. CDR3 coding DNA: TGTGCCAGCAGCTCAAGGGTACAGATGAATCAGCCCCAGCATTTT. It specifies CASSSRVQMNQPQHF.

This clonotype was seen a handful of times. The chain combines TRBV4-1 with TRBJ2-5; 9 bases agree with TRBD2. Germline V gives CDR1 MGHRA, CDR2 YSYEKL. Trimming took 2 bases from V and 4 from J; bases not matched to a gene: 8. This CDR3 contains 16 residues. The CDR3 is CASSQKKGTSTETQYF. CDR3 in DNA: TGCGCCAGCAGCCAAAAAAAGGGGACTAGCACAGAGACCCAGTACTTC.

The CDR3 coding sequence is TGTGCCAGCACCCGTAACTCCCGGGGAATAAACACTGAAGCTTTCTTT. This sequence encodes CASTRNSRGINTEAFF. This chain joins TRBV7-3 and TRBJ1-1; D remains unclear. The CDR3 runs to 16 residues. V gave up 7 bases and J gave up 2 bases, with 20 bases separating them. The germline V gene encodes CDR1 SGHTA and CDR2 FQGTGA.

In its sample, this clonotype was seen many times. The chain joins TRBV27 to TRBJ1-6; D may be TRBD1 (6 bases). Germline lookup yields CDR1 MNHEY and CDR2 SMNVEV (reference sequence). This CDR3 comprises 14 residues. Trimming shortened V by 4 bases and J by 10 bases, and 14 bases separated the two germline ends. DNA for the CDR3: TGTGCCAGCAGTTACGGGCAGGGGAGATCACCCCTCCACTTT. Amino acids: CASSYGQGRSPLHF.

This clonotype was seen repeatedly, ten times or more. This chain connects TRBV28 to TRBJ2-4; D might be TRBD2 (5 bases). The germline V gene has CDR1 MDHEN and CDR2 SYDVKM. The CDR3 runs to 17 residues. The ends were cut back, 4 bases at V and 0 bases at J, with 16 bases in the middle. The CDR3 DNA sequence: TGTGCCAGCAGTTCCGGACTCATTGAGTTAGCCAAAAACATTCAGTACTTC. Residues: CASSSGLIELAKNIQYF. Combining the CDR3 with reference TRBV28 and TRBJ2-4 gives the whole variable domain DVKVTQSSRYLVKRTGEKVFLECVQDMDHENMFWYRQDPGLGLRLIYFSYDVKMKEKGDIPEGYSVSREKKERFSLILESASTNQTSMYLCASSSGLIELAKNIQYFGAGTRLSVL.

The rearrangement uses TRBV28 and TRBJ2-7; D is possibly TRBD1 (5 bases). V dropped 7 bases and J dropped 1 base, with 8 bases sitting between them. This CDR3 contains 12 residues. Germline loops: CDR1 MDHEN, CDR2 SYDVKM. CDR3 sequence (DNA): TGTGCCAGCAACTACAGGTCCTACGAGCAGTACTTC. Amino acids: CASNYRSYEQYF.

The gene calls are TRBV7-2 and TRBJ2-5, with a weak D call TRBD1 (6 bases). The CDR3 has 16 residues. The V end was cut by 4 bases, the J end by 5 bases, with 20 bases between. The V gene's germline CDR1 is SGHTA and CDR2 FQGNSA. The chain's CDR3 is CASSSSGVRVEETQYF. CDR3 bases: TGTGCCAGCAGCTCTTCAGGGGTCCGCGTGGAGGAGACCCAGTACTTC. The full variable domain, its missing parts supplied by reference TRBV7-2 and TRBJ2-5, is GAGVSQSPSNKVTEKGKDVELRCDPISGHTALYWYRQSLGQGLEFLIYFQGNSAPDKSGLPSDRFSAERTGGSVSTLTIQRTQQEDSAVYLCASSSSGVRVEETQYFGPGTRLLVL.